The T cell receptor (beta chain) under discussion was sequenced for a study of technical replicates of blood from several donors. Libraries were prepared by immunoSEQ multiplex PCR; TCRdb keeps only in-frame clonotypes and omits some of them. The profile shows 65,000 to 95,000 clones, about 90% of them singletons. V lost 3 bases to trimming and J lost 2 bases, with 12 bases between them. The CDR3 has 15 residues. Germline assignment: CDR1 MRHNA and CDR2 SNTAGT. This clonotype originated in a human donor in good health. The sequenced material came from T cells isolated from PBMCs. V is TRBV6-4 and J is TRBJ2-3; the D is unclear. The CDR3: CASSESSTHTDTQYF. CDR3 DNA sequence: TGTGCCAGCAGTGAATCGTCTACGCACACAGATACGCAGTATTTT.